Listed below are T cell receptor beta chains from one sample, sequenced in a study of shared clonotypes between healthy human individuals. TCRdb keeps only in-frame clones here, not all; method: immunoSEQ multiplex PCR. Counted here are around 120,000 clones, about 67% occurring once; the ten biggest clones make up approximately 25%. What was sequenced was memory CD8+ T cells sorted from blood. The origin of the receptors is a woman in her 30s in good health. The CDR3 runs from the conserved cysteine through the conserved F or W. A D gene is named only where the DNA matches it firmly. Clone size is given for some rows only: seen once, a few or many times, or a class if the clone is expanded.

size,V,J,D,CDR3,DNA
.,TRBV6-1,TRBJ2-3,TRBD2,CASSEKAGGQDTQYF,TGTGCCAGCAGTGAAAAGGCGGGAGGCCAAGATACGCAGTATTTT
.,TRBV7-8,TRBJ2-2,TRBD1,CASSPRPPGQGVGELFF,TGTGCCAGCAGCCCCCGACCACCGGGACAGGGGGTCGGGGAGCTGTTTTTT
.,TRBV5-1,TRBJ2-7,.,CASSLGTADVAYEQYF,TGCGCCAGCAGCCTTGGGACCGCGGACGTGGCCTACGAGCAGTACTTC
.,TRBV28,TRBJ2-3,.,CASSTPVLILSGADTQYF,TGTGCCAGCAGTACCCCCGTTTTAATCCTATCGGGGGCAGATACGCAGTATTTT
once,TRBV2,TRBJ2-6,TRBD1,CASSDPTGAVYWANVLTF,TGTGCCAGCAGTGACCCGACAGGGGCTGTCTACTGGGCCAACGTCCTGACTTTC
.,TRBV7-8,TRBJ1-1,.,CASSLFNMNTEAFF,TGTGCCAGCAGCTTATTTAACATGAACACTGAAGCTTTCTTT
few,TRBV25-1,TRBJ1-2,TRBD1,CASSESTGTGSFPGYTF,TGTGCCAGCAGTGAGTCAACCGGGACAGGGTCCTTCCCTGGCTACACCTTC
many,TRBV7-9,TRBJ1-1,.,CASSYTPNTEAFF,TGTGCCAGCAGCTATACACCGAACACTGAAGCTTTCTTT
many,TRBV6-1,TRBJ1-1,.,CASSEQMGRGNTEAFF,TGTGCCAGCAGTGAACAAATGGGTCGCGGGAACACTGAAGCTTTCTTT
once,TRBV7-6,TRBJ1-2,TRBD1,CASSPPGQGATF,TGTGCCAGCAGCCCACCTGGACAGGGGGCTACCTTC
.,TRBV11-1,TRBJ2-1,TRBD2,CASSPTGGHNEQFF,TGTGCCAGCAGCCCAACGGGAGGCCACAATGAGCAGTTCTTC